This TCR beta chain was sequenced in a study of shared clonotypes between healthy human individuals. The sorted-subset replicate PCRs were given 150 to 250 ng DNA, which is some 29,000 T cell genomes. In the original analysis: Without quality scores, immunoSEQ junctional reads could not be filtered like full-length reads. The protocol was immunoSEQ multiplex PCR, while the TCRdb copy is restricted to in-frame clones and leaves out a portion. V and J calls and clone size are given by that table; D and trimming were obtained from the DNA. The table lists roughly 2.5 million clones, 90% to 95% of them singletons, with 0.13% to 0.15% in the top ten. After removal of 4 bases from V and 6 bases from J, the junction contained 12 bases not matched to a gene. This CDR3 is 16 amino acids long. The germline gives CDR1 MNHNS, CDR2 SASEGT.

The rearrangement joins TRBV6-1 to TRBJ2-1; 7 bases are shared with TRBD1. Sequencing was performed on naive CD4+ T cells sorted from blood. Subset: CD45RA+ positively selected. This sequence was found in a man between 18 and 35 years old in good health. The CDR3 region is CASSVLNTGQLNEQFF. CDR3 sequence (DNA): TGTGCCAGCAGTGTGCTAAATACGGGACAGCTCAATGAGCAGTTCTTC.